A selection of T cell receptor beta chains follows, all from one sample in a study of vaccination and CD4 T cells after COVID-19. For these receptors, no antigen is known. TCRdb fed the PCR reads into MiXCR, producing one record per CDR3 protein. The sample shows more than 6,000 distinct CDR3 sequences, roughly 50% of them seen only once. The sequenced sample was CD4+ T cells from blood, cultured in vitro. Every receptor here comes from a human donor in good health. The CDR3 runs from the conserved cysteine through the conserved F or W. D genes are given only for firm matches. Size tells how often a clone was seen (once, few, many) or the class of an expanded clone, and some rows leave it out.

TRBV5-5	few	TRBJ1-5	TRBD1	CASSPGQGAGSNQPQHF	TGTGCCAGCAGCCCCGGACAGGGGGCAGGTAGCAATCAGCCCCAGCATTTT
TRBV20-1	few	TRBJ2-7	.	CSAGPRIEQQYF	TGCAGTGCTGGGCCCAGGATTGAGCAGCAGTACTTC
TRBV20-1	.	TRBJ2-5	.	CSASALEGTAETQYF	TGCAGTGCTAGCGCCCTGGAGGGTACCGCAGAGACCCAGTACTTC
TRBV12-3/TRBV12-4	.	TRBJ2-1	.	CASSSTRGRRNEQFF	TGTGCCAGCAGCTCAACTCGGGGGCGGAGGAATGAGCAGTTCTTC
TRBV7-2	.	TRBJ1-1	.	CASSFRGLGNTEAFF	TGTGCCAGCAGCTTTAGGGGCCTTGGGAACACTGAAGCTTTCTTT
TRBV28	.	TRBJ1-5	.	CASKKPNPGGPGYQPQHF	TGTGCCAGCAAAAAACCTAACCCCGGGGGCCCCGGTTATCAGCCCCAGCATTTT
TRBV7-2	few	TRBJ1-2	TRBD1	CASSLAAGTGPYGYTF	TGTGCCAGCAGCTTAGCCGCCGGGACAGGGCCCTATGGCTACACCTTC
TRBV20-1	few	TRBJ1-6	.	CSATLGRGNSPLHF	TGCAGTGCTACCCTTGGACGGGGTAATTCACCCCTCCACTTT
TRBV29-1	.	TRBJ2-5	TRBD2	CSVELGRALETQYF	TGCAGCGTTGAACTGGGGAGGGCCTTAGAGACCCAGTACTTC
TRBV11-3	.	TRBJ2-5	.	CASSLRGAGQETQYF	TGTGCCAGCAGCCTACGTGGGGCGGGCCAAGAGACCCAGTACTTC
TRBV27	few	TRBJ1-5	TRBD1	CASSTGTSRDRGSNQPQHF	TGTGCCAGTAGTACGGGCACGTCCCGGGACAGGGGAAGCAATCAGCCCCAGCATTTT
TRBV6-1	.	TRBJ2-7	TRBD1	CASSIQGWDPYEQYF	TGTGCCAGCTCGATACAGGGGTGGGATCCATACGAGCAGTACTTC
TRBV20-1	.	TRBJ2-1	.	CSASWRGPGSYNEQFF	TGCAGTGCTAGTTGGCGGGGGCCAGGCTCCTACAATGAGCAGTTCTTC
TRBV20-1	.	TRBJ2-3	TRBD2	CSGGLANPWDTQYF	TGCAGTGGGGGACTAGCAAACCCTTGGGATACGCAGTATTTT
TRBV18	.	TRBJ2-3	TRBD2	CASSPSGTSRRDTQYF	TGTGCCAGCTCACCATCCGGGACTAGCCGAAGAGATACGCAGTATTTT
TRBV20-1	.	TRBJ2-3	TRBD2	CSASGLAGGRTDTQYF	TGCAGTGCTAGCGGACTAGCGGGGGGGCGCACAGATACGCAGTATTTT
TRBV2	.	TRBJ1-2	.	CASSEGTLGGYTF	TGTGCCAGCAGTGAAGGGACCCTCGGTGGCTACACCTTC
TRBV30	.	TRBJ2-5	TRBD2	CARGGGGLETQYF	TGTGCCCGAGGCGGGGGGGGCCTGGAGACCCAGTACTTC
TRBV6-4	.	TRBJ2-3	TRBD1	CASSQGETDTQYF	TGTGCCAGCAGTCAGGGGGAAACAGATACGCAGTATTTT
TRBV23-1	.	TRBJ2-6	TRBD2	CASSQTGGVSHSGANVLTF	TGCGCCAGCAGTCAAACTGGGGGGGTCAGTCACTCTGGGGCCAACGTCCTGACTTTC
TRBV25-1	few	TRBJ1-1	TRBD1	CASSEPDRDRAFF	TGTGCCAGCAGTGAGCCGGACAGGGATAGAGCTTTCTTT
TRBV28	.	TRBJ1-1	.	CASSPPGGNTEAFF	TGTGCCAGCAGCCCCCCGGGGGGGAACACTGAAGCTTTCTTT
TRBV11-2	few	TRBJ2-1	TRBD2	CASSPAERYGTSGPSKNNEQFF	TGTGCCAGCAGCCCAGCGGAGAGGTACGGGACTAGCGGACCCTCGAAAAACAATGAGCAGTTCTTC
TRBV6-5	.	TRBJ2-7	TRBD2	CASSYSASGRSYEQYF	TGTGCCAGCAGTTACTCGGCTAGCGGGAGATCTTACGAGCAGTACTTC
TRBV7-9	.	TRBJ1-6	.	CASSFDTLSYNSPLHF	TGTGCCAGCAGCTTCGACACCCTCTCCTATAATTCACCCCTCCACTTT
TRBV2	once	TRBJ2-4	.	CASSDMAGAKNIQYF	TGTGCCAGCAGTGACATGGCAGGGGCCAAAAACATTCAGTACTTC
TRBV12-3/TRBV12-4	few	TRBJ1-2	.	CASSFRLENYGYTF	TGTGCCAGCAGTTTTAGATTAGAGAACTATGGCTACACCTTC
TRBV15	.	TRBJ2-7	.	CATSRKRDGPYEQYF	TGTGCCACCAGCAGAAAACGGGACGGCCCCTACGAGCAGTACTTC
TRBV2	.	TRBJ1-3	.	CASSEGGRGNTIYF	TGTGCCAGCAGCGAAGGGGGGCGCGGAAACACCATATATTTT
TRBV2	once	TRBJ2-7	TRBD1	CTSSETGVQDEQYF	TGTACCAGCAGTGAAACAGGGGTTCAGGACGAGCAGTACTTC
TRBV6-1	few	TRBJ1-2	.	CASSEVLRANYGYTF	TGTGCCAGCAGTGAAGTACTGAGGGCTAACTATGGCTACACCTTC
TRBV15	.	TRBJ1-2	.	CATSREIHRISYTF	TGTGCCACCAGCAGAGAGATCCACAGAATCAGCTACACCTTC
TRBV11-3	.	TRBJ2-1	.	CASSLDQLYNEQFF	TGTGCCAGCAGCTTAGACCAGCTGTACAATGAGCAGTTCTTC
TRBV5-5	.	TRBJ1-5	.	CASSRGGFGQPQHF	TGTGCCAGCAGCCGGGGGGGGTTCGGCCAGCCCCAGCATTTT
TRBV27	once	TRBJ2-5	.	CASSLWGGGTQYF	TGTGCCAGCAGTTTATGGGGTGGAGGGACCCAGTACTTC
TRBV27	few	TRBJ1-1	.	CASSLSPGVNTEAFF	TGTGCCAGCAGTTTATCGCCAGGGGTGAACACTGAAGCTTTCTTT
TRBV6-4	.	TRBJ2-1	.	CASGRGDEQFF	TGTGCCAGCGGCAGGGGGGATGAGCAGTTCTTC
TRBV6-2/TRBV6-3	.	TRBJ1-2	.	CASSLLSTYGYTF	TGTGCCAGCAGCCTCCTTTCGACCTATGGCTACACCTTC
TRBV2	.	TRBJ1-2	.	CASSDGQGYGYTF	TGTGCCAGCAGTGATGGGCAGGGATATGGCTACACCTTC
TRBV20-1	large	TRBJ1-5	.	CSARGSGSQPQHF	TGCAGTGCTAGAGGGTCCGGGAGTCAGCCCCAGCATTTT
TRBV6-1	.	TRBJ1-1	.	CAVRRGDGTEAFF	TGTGCAGTACGTAGGGGGGATGGCACTGAAGCTTTCTTT
TRBV7-6	.	TRBJ2-1	TRBD2	CASSLGGTSPYNEQFF	TGTGCCAGCAGCTTAGGGGGGACTAGCCCGTACAATGAGCAGTTCTTC
TRBV19	large	TRBJ1-1	.	CASSIVGRNTEAFF	TGTGCCAGTAGTATAGTAGGTAGGAACACTGAAGCTTTCTTT